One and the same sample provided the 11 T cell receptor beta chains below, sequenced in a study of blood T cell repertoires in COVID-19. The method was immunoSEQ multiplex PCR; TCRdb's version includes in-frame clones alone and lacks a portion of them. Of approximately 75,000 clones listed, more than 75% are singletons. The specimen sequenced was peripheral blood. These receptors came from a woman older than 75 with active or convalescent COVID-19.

The CDR3 loop is CASSRGVGVAGTEAFF. CDR3 DNA sequence: TGTGCCAGCAGCCGGGGGGTGGGAGTTGCGGGCACTGAAGCTTTCTTT. This chain joins TRBV3-1 (or the pseudogene TRBV3-2) and TRBJ1-1; a weak D match, TRBD1 (5 bases). V was trimmed by 4 bases and J by 4 bases, leaving 19 bases between them. The CDR3 loop spans 16 amino acids. CDR1 and CDR2 from the germline V gene are LGHDT and YNNKEL (reference sequence).

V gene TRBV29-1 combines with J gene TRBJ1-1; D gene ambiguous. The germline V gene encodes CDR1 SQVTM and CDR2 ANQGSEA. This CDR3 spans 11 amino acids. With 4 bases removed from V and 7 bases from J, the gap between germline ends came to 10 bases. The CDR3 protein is CSVVSPGEAFF. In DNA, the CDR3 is TGCAGCGTTGTTAGTCCAGGTGAAGCTTTCTTT.

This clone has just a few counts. CDR3 DNA sequence: TGTGCCATCAGTGAGTCGCAAAGGGGTCCCCAAGAGACCCAGTACTTC. Residues: CAISESQRGPQETQYF. The genes are TRBV10-3 and TRBJ2-5; the D gene is possibly TRBD1 (5 bases). The germline V and J ends were trimmed by 0 bases and 1 base, with 12 bases remaining between them. Germline V gene sequence: CDR1 ENHRY, CDR2 SYGVKD. This CDR3 spans 16 amino acids.

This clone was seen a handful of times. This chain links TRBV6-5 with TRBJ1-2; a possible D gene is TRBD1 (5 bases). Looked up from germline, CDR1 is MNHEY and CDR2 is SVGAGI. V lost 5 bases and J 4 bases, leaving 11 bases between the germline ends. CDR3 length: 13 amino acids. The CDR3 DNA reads TGTGCCAGCAGTCAGGACACTATCTATGGCTACACCTTC. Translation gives CASSQDTIYGYTF.

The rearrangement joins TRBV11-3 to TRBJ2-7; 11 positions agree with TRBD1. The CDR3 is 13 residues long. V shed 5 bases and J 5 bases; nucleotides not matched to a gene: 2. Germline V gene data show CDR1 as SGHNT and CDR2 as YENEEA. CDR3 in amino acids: CASSPGQGDEQYF. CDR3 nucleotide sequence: TGTGCCAGCAGCCCGGGACAGGGGGACGAGCAGTACTTC.

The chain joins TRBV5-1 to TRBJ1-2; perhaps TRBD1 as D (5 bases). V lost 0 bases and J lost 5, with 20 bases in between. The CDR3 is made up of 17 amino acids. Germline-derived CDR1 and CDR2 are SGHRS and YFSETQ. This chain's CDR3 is CASSLGPSTVGIYGYTF. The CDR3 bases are TGCGCCAGCAGCTTGGGACCCTCGACAGTCGGTATATATGGCTACACCTTC.

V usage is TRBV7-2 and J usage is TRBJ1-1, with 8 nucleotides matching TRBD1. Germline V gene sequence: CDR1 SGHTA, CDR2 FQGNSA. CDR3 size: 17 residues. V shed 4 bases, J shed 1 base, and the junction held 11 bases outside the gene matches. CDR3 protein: CASSSRPPGTGNTEAFF. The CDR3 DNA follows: TGTGCCAGCAGCTCACGCCCCCCCGGGACAGGGAACACTGAAGCTTTCTTT.

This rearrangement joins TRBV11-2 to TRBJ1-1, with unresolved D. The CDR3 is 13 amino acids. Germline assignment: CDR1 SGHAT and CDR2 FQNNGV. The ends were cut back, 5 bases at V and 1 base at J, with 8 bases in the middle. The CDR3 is CASSLTPNTEAFF. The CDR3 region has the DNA TGTGCCAGCAGCCTGACACCGAACACTGAAGCTTTCTTT.

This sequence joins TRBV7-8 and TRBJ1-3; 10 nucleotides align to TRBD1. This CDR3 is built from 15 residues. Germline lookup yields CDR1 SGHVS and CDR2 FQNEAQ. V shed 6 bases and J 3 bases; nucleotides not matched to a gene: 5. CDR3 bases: TGTGCCAGCAGATTGGGACAGGGGAGTGGAAACACCATATATTTT. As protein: CASRLGQGSGNTIYF. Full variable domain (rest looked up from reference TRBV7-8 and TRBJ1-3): GAGVSQSPRYKVAKRGQDVALRCDPISGHVSLFWYQQALGQGPEFLTYFQNEAQLDKSGLPSDRFFAERPEGSVSTLKIQRTQQEDSAVYLCASRLGQGSGNTIYFGEGSWLTVV.

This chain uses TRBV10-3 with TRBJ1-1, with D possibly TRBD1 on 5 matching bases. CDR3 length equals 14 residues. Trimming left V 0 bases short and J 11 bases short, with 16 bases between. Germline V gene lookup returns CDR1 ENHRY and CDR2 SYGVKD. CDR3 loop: CAISESISSGEAFF. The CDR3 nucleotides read TGTGCCATCAGTGAGTCGATCTCCTCGGGGGAGGCTTTCTTT.

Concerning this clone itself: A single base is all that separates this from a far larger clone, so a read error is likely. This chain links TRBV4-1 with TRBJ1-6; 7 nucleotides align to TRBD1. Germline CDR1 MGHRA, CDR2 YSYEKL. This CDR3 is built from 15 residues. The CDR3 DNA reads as TGCGCCCGCAGCCGCCGGACAGGCGATAATTCACCCCTCCACTTT. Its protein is CARSRRTGDNSPLHF.